This is a list of T cell receptor beta chains from one sample in a study of blood T cell repertoires in COVID-19. Measured with immunoSEQ multiplex PCR; TCRdb has only the in-frame clones, and not every one. The table lists 99,000 or so clones, approximately 83% of them singletons, with more than 3% in the top ten. Input material: peripheral blood. These receptor sequences come from a woman of 80 years or more with active or convalescent COVID-19. The CDR3 runs from the conserved cysteine through the conserved F or W. Each record gives: J gene, clone size, V gene, D gene, CDR3 protein, CDR3 DNA. The D gene is left open where the match is weak. A row's size may be missing; if present it is once, few, many or a size class.

>TRBJ1-2|-|TRBV5-1|-
CASSFGTSYYGYTF
TGCGCCAGCAGCTTCGGGACATCCTATTATGGCTACACCTTC
>TRBJ2-1|-|TRBV9|-
CASSRTSQRSSYNEQFF
TGTGCCAGCAGCCGGACGTCGCAGCGGAGCTCCTACAATGAGCAGTTCTTC
>TRBJ1-4|-|TRBV5-1|-
CASSPREGKANEKLFF
TGCGCCAGCAGCCCCCGGGAAGGAAAAGCTAATGAAAAACTGTTTTTT
>TRBJ1-5|-|TRBV29-1|TRBD1
CSVVGQGTNQPQHF
TGCAGCGTTGTAGGACAGGGGACCAATCAGCCCCAGCATTTT
>TRBJ1-1|-|TRBV3-1/TRBV3-2|TRBD1
CASSQGQGGTEAFF
TGTGCCAGCAGCCAAGGACAGGGTGGCACTGAAGCTTTCTTT
>TRBJ2-2|-|TRBV18|TRBD1
CASSRDRDTGELFF
TGTGCCAGCTCACGGGACAGGGATACCGGGGAGCTGTTTTTT
>TRBJ2-5|few|TRBV6-5|TRBD1
CASTRTGGETQYF
TGTGCCAGCACCCGGACAGGGGGAGAGACCCAGTACTTC
>TRBJ2-7|-|TRBV7-2|TRBD2
CASSSITSGRSYEQYF
TGTGCCAGCAGCTCGATAACTAGCGGGAGGAGTTACGAGCAGTACTTC
>TRBJ2-7|once|TRBV3-1/TRBV3-2|TRBD1
CASSPGTGSFEQYF
TGTGCCAGCAGCCCCGGGACAGGGTCTTTCGAGCAGTACTTC
>TRBJ2-1|-|TRBV7-3|TRBD1
CASSLPGTVHNEQFF
TGTGCCAGCAGTTTACCCGGGACAGTACACAATGAGCAGTTCTTC
>TRBJ1-1|-|TRBV6-1|TRBD1
CASSEVGQGYTEAFF
TGTGCCAGCAGTGAAGTCGGACAGGGGTACACTGAAGCTTTCTTT
>TRBJ2-4|once|TRBV30|TRBD1
CAWRNPSGTGGENIQYF
TGTGCCTGGAGAAACCCTTCCGGGACAGGGGGTGAAAACATTCAGTACTTC
>TRBJ2-6|-|TRBV7-9|-
CASSFGGISGANVLTF
TGTGCCAGCAGCTTCGGGGGAATCTCTGGGGCCAACGTCCTGACTTTC
>TRBJ2-6|many|TRBV11-2|-
CASNSNPGANVLTF
TGTGCCAGCAACTCCAATCCTGGGGCCAACGTCCTGACTTTC
>TRBJ2-1|-|TRBV6-2/TRBV6-3|-
CASSYSGQSSSYNEQFF
TGTGCCAGCAGTTACTCTGGTCAGTCAAGCTCCTACAATGAGCAGTTCTTC
>TRBJ1-2|few|TRBV29-1|TRBD1
CSVENRDRGLSNYGYTF
TGCAGCGTTGAAAACCGGGACAGGGGCCTGAGTAACTATGGCTACACCTTC
>TRBJ2-1|-|TRBV19|-
CASATWNEQFF
TGTGCCAGCGCAACTTGGAATGAGCAGTTCTTC
>TRBJ2-2|-|TRBV9|TRBD1
CASSLGTGMDTGELFF
TGTGCCAGCAGCCTGGGGACAGGGATGGACACCGGGGAGCTGTTTTTT
>TRBJ1-1|-|TRBV27|TRBD1
CASSIGGGSVSEAFF
TGTGCCAGCAGCATAGGAGGGGGCTCTGTATCTGAAGCTTTCTTT
>TRBJ1-2|-|TRBV11-2|TRBD1
CASSSRDRGEYGYTF
TGTGCCAGCAGCAGCCGGGACAGGGGGGAGTATGGCTACACCTTC
>TRBJ1-5|-|TRBV20-1|TRBD1
CSASVFGTGHQPQHF
TGCAGTGCTAGTGTTTTCGGGACAGGGCACCAGCCCCAGCATTTT
>TRBJ1-5|few|TRBV5-5|TRBD1
CASSPRDRPYSNQPQHF
TGTGCCAGCAGCCCCCGGGACAGACCGTATAGCAATCAGCCCCAGCATTTT
>TRBJ2-5|-|TRBV6-5|-
CASRTTRQRPETQYF
TGTGCCAGCAGGACGACGCGACAGCGTCCAGAGACCCAGTACTTC
>TRBJ2-5|-|TRBV30|-
CAWSVGGDQETQYF
TGTGCCTGGAGTGTTGGAGGGGACCAAGAGACCCAGTACTTC
>TRBJ2-1|-|TRBV5-1|-
CASRLAWYNEQFF
TGCGCCAGCAGGTTAGCGTGGTACAATGAGCAGTTCTTC
>TRBJ1-2|-|TRBV6-5|-
CASSYDLQGSYGYTF
TGTGCCAGCAGTTACGATCTGCAGGGGTCCTATGGCTACACCTTC